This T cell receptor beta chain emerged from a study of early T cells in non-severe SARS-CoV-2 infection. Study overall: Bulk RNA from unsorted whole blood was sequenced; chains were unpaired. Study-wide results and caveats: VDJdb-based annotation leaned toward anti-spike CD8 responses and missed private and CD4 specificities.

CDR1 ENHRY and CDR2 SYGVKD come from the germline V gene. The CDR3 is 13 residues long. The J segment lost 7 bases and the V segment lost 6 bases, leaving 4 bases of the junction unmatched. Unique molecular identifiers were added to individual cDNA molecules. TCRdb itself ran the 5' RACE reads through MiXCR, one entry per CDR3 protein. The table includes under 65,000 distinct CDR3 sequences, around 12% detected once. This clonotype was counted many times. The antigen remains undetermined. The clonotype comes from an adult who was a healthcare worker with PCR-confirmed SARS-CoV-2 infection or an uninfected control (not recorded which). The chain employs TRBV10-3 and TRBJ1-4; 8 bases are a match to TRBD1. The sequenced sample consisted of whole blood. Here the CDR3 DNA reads TGTGCCATCAGATTTGGACAGGGTGAAAAACTGTTTTTT. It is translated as CAIRFGQGEKLFF.